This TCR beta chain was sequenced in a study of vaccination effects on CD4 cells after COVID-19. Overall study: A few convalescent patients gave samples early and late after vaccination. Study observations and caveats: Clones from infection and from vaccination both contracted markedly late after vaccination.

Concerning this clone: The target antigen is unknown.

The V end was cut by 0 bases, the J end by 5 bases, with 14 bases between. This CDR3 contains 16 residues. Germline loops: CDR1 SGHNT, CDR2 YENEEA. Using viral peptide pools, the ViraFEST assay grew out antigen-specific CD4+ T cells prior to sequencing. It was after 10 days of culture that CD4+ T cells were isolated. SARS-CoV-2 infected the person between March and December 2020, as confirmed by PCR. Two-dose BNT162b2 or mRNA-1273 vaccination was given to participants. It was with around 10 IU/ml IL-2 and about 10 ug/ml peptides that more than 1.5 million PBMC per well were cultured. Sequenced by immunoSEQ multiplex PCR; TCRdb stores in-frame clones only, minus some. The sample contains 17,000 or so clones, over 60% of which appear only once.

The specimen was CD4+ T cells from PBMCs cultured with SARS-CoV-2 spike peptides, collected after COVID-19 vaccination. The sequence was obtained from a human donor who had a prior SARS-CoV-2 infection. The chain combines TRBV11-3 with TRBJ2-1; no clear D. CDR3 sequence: CASSLEGRAPNNEQFF. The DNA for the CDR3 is TGTGCCAGCAGCTTAGAGGGTAGGGCACCTAACAATGAGCAGTTCTTC.